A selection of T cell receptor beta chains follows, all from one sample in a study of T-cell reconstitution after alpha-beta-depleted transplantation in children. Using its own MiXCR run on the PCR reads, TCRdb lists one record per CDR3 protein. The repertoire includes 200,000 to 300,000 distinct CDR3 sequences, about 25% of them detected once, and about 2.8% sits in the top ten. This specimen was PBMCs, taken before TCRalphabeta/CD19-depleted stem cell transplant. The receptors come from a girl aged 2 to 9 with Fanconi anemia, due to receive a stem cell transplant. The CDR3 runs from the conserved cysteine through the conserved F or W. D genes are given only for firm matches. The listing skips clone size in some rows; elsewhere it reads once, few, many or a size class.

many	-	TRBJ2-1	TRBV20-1	CSARRFIGGLTYNEQFF	TGCAGTGCTAGACGTTTTATCGGGGGGCTAACCTACAATGAGCAGTTCTTC
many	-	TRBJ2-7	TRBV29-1	CSVAPGGEQYF	TGCAGCGTTGCTCCGGGCGGCGAGCAGTACTTC
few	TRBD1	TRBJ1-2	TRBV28	CASSWGDRAYGYTF	TGTGCCAGCAGTTGGGGGGACAGGGCCTATGGCTACACCTTC
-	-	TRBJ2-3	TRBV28	CASSPLRAASTDTQYF	TGTGCCAGCAGCCCTCTTAGAGCGGCAAGCACAGATACGCAGTATTTT
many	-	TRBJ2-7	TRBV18	CASSPSRAAYEQYF	TGTGCCAGCTCACCTTCCAGGGCGGCCTACGAGCAGTACTTC
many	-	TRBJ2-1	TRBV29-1	CSVGGRGVSYNEQFF	TGCAGCGTTGGAGGACGCGGGGTCTCCTACAATGAGCAGTTCTTC
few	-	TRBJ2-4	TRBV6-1	CASKGLGGAKNIQYF	TGTGCCAGCAAAGGGCTGGGGGGAGCCAAAAACATTCAGTACTTC
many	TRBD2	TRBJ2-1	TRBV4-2	CASSQAGGGIEQFF	TGTGCCAGCAGCCAAGCGGGAGGAGGGATTGAGCAGTTCTTC
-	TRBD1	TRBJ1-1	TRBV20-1	CSASGTGTNTEAFF	TGCAGTGCTTCCGGGACAGGGACGAACACTGAAGCTTTCTTT
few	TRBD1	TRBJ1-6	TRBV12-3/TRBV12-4	CASSFGQVGGSPLHF	TGTGCCAGCAGTTTCGGACAGGTCGGGGGATCACCCCTCCACTTT
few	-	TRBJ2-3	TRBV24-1	CATSDFADTQYF	TGTGCCACCAGTGATTTCGCAGATACGCAGTATTTT
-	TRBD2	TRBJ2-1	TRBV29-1	CSVDCVLAGSYNEQFF	TGCAGCGTTGACTGCGTCCTAGCGGGCTCCTACAATGAGCAGTTCTTC
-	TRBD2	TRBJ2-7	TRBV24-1	CATSDPTGTSGYEQYF	TGTGCCACCAGTGACCCAACAGGAACTAGCGGGTACGAGCAGTACTTC
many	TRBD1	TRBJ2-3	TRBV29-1	CSVGLGGLSTDTQYF	TGCAGCGTTGGGCTAGGGGGCCTCAGCACAGATACGCAGTATTTT
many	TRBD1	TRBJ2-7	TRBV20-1	CSARDMTGVSEQYF	TGCAGTGCTAGAGATATGACAGGGGTTAGCGAGCAGTACTTC
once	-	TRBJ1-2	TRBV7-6	CASSFGIQGNYGYTF	TGTGCCAGCAGCTTCGGGATTCAGGGGAACTATGGCTACACCTTC